One and the same sample provided the 17 T cell receptor beta chains below, sequenced in a study of T cell responses to AZD1222 COVID-19 vaccine. Assay used: immunoSEQ multiplex PCR; TCRdb lists only in-frame clones, some missing. Here the sample spans about 190,000 clones, around 94% being singletons. Sample: peripheral blood, taken on day 0 of AZD1222 vaccination. These TCRs come from an adult in good health.

A single count supports this clone. The rearrangement joins TRBV27 to TRBJ1-2; no firm D call. Trimming shortened V by 5 bases and J by 0 bases, and 13 bases separated the two germline ends. Germline CDR1 reads MNHEY; CDR2 reads SMNVEV (reference sequence). The CDR3 is made up of 15 amino acids. CDR3 amino acids: CASSPGRLANYGYTF. The CDR3 DNA follows: TGTGCCAGCAGTCCTGGACGTTTAGCTAACTATGGCTACACCTTC.

CDR3 in amino acids: CASSLTPGTGGIEQFF. CDR3 nucleotide sequence: TGTGCCAGCAGTCTTACCCCCGGGACAGGGGGAATTGAGCAGTTCTTC. The V and J genes are TRBV28 and TRBJ2-1, with 11 bases aligning to TRBD1. The trim removed 5 bases at V and 9 bases at J, leaving 12 bases unmatched. This CDR3 is 16 amino acids long. Germline values: CDR1 MDHEN, CDR2 SYDVKM.

The chain recombines TRBV10-3 with TRBJ2-5; 12 nucleotides agree with TRBD1. V dropped 3 bases and J dropped 4; count of bases not matched to a gene: 6. Germline assignment: CDR1 ENHRY and CDR2 SYGVKD. CDR3 size: 16 residues. As DNA, the CDR3 is TGTGCCATCAGTGACACCGGGACAGGGGGCTTAGAGACCCAGTACTTC. Translating it yields CAISDTGTGGLETQYF.

The chain combines TRBV18 with TRBJ1-1; D is undetermined. Germline CDR1 and CDR2: KGHSH and LQKENI. V dropped 6 bases and J dropped 0 bases, with 14 bases sitting between them. The CDR3 is 15 residues long. CDR3 in amino acids: CASSRTPPLNTEAFF. CDR3 in DNA: TGTGCCAGCTCGCGGACCCCTCCTCTGAACACTGAAGCTTTCTTT.

V is TRBV7-2 and J is TRBJ2-5; 10 bases line up with TRBD2. From germline, CDR1 is SGHTA and CDR2 FQGNSA. CDR3 size: 15 residues. Losses at the gene ends were 5 bases for V and 3 bases for J; bases not matched to a gene: 6. The CDR3 region has the DNA TGTGCCAGCAGCGGTCAGCGGGGGGGCGAAGAGACCCAGTACTTC. It translates to CASSGQRGGEETQYF.

The genes are TRBV5-1 and TRBJ1-1, with 7 positions matching TRBD1. The CDR3 covers 16 residues. In germline, CDR1 is SGHRS, CDR2 YFSETQ. Trimming cost V 2 bases and J 1 base; bases outside gene matches: 8. CDR3 loop: CASSFDPTGKNTEAFF. CDR3 coding DNA: TGCGCCAGCAGCTTTGATCCGACAGGGAAGAACACTGAAGCTTTCTTT. The full variable domain, its missing parts supplied by reference TRBV5-1 and TRBJ1-1, is KAGVTQTPRYLIKTRGQQVTLSCSPISGHRSVSWYQQTPGQGLQFLFEYFSETQRNKGNFPGRFSGRQFSNSRSEMNVSTLELGDSALYLCASSFDPTGKNTEAFFGQGTRLTVV.

V and J are TRBV9 and TRBJ2-5, with D possibly matching TRBD2 (6 bases). Trimming removed 7 bases from V and 5 bases from J, with 12 bases in between. The CDR3 has 12 residues. CDR1 and CDR2 from the germline V gene are SGDLS and YYNGEE. CDR3 amino acids: CASGGGVETQYF. The CDR3 nucleotides read TGTGCCAGCGGAGGAGGGGTGGAGACCCAGTACTTC.

This chain uses TRBV5-1 with TRBJ2-3; D unresolved. The CDR3 loop spans 14 amino acids. CDR1 SGHRS and CDR2 YFSETQ come from the germline V gene. With 6 bases removed from V and 1 base from J, the gap between germline ends came to 12 bases. CDR3 DNA sequence: TGCGCCAGCAACCTGACACCGGGCACAGATACGCAGTATTTT. This gives the protein CASNLTPGTDTQYF. The variable domain in full, with the rest retrieved from reference TRBV5-1 and TRBJ2-3, is KAGVTQTPRYLIKTRGQQVTLSCSPISGHRSVSWYQQTPGQGLQFLFEYFSETQRNKGNFPGRFSGRQFSNSRSEMNVSTLELGDSALYLCASNLTPGTDTQYFGPGTRLTVL.

The J gene is TRBJ2-6, the V gene TRBV19; a possible D gene is TRBD1 (6 bases). The CDR3 runs 17 residues. In germline, CDR1 is LNHDA, CDR2 SQIVND (reference sequence). The chain's CDR3 is CAPRGDKDGSGANVLTF. CDR3 in DNA: TGTGCTCCCCGAGGGGACAAGGATGGATCTGGGGCCAACGTCCTGACTTTC.

This chain uses TRBV2 with TRBJ1-5; no clear D. V was shortened by 1 base and J by 5 bases, with 9 bases between the two germline ends. Germline assignment: CDR1 SNHLY and CDR2 FYNNEI. CDR3 size: 14 residues. The CDR3 region is CASSEEGRHQPQHF. For the CDR3, the DNA is TGTGCCAGCAGTGAAGAGGGCAGGCATCAGCCCCAGCATTTT.

This chain links TRBV12-3 or TRBV12-4 with TRBJ2-4; D remains unclear. Trimming stripped 8 bases from V and 5 bases from J, with 10 bases between. CDR3 size: 12 residues. Written as DNA, the CDR3 is TGTGCCAGCCGCGGCGACGAAAACATTCAGTACTTC. As protein: CASRGDENIQYF.

The V gene is TRBV3-1 (or the pseudogene TRBV3-2), the J gene TRBJ2-5, with 9 bases lining up with TRBD1. Trimming cost V 1 base and J 5 bases; bases outside gene matches: 8. Germline assignment: CDR1 LGHDT and CDR2 YNNKEL (reference sequence). The length of the CDR3 is 16 residues. The CDR3 coding sequence is TGTGCCAGCAGCCAAGTTTCGGGACAGGGTGGCGAGACCCAGTACTTC. Its protein product is CASSQVSGQGGETQYF.

V and J are TRBV5-6 and TRBJ1-5; 8 nucleotides agree with TRBD1. This CDR3 has 16 amino acids. With 1 base clipped from V and 5 bases from J, the junction kept 8 bases outside the gene matches. From germline, CDR1 is SGHDT and CDR2 YYEEEE. CDR3 nucleotide sequence: TGTGCCAGCAGCTTGTACCGACAGGGGAAAGATCAGCCCCAGCATTTT. It encodes CASSLYRQGKDQPQHF.

The rearrangement joins TRBV7-2 to TRBJ1-5, with 8 bases matching TRBD1. The V segment lost 5 bases and the J segment 7 bases; nucleotides outside the gene matches: 10. The CDR3 length is 15 residues. The V gene's germline CDR1 is SGHTA and CDR2 FQGNSA. CDR3 protein: CASSADRGSGQPQHF. CDR3 coding DNA: TGTGCCAGCAGCGCCGACAGGGGTTCCGGGCAGCCCCAGCATTTT.

V gene TRBV12-5 combines with J gene TRBJ2-3, with 16 bases identical to TRBD2. Germline assignment: CDR1 LGHNT and CDR2 FRNRAP. With 6 bases clipped from V and 4 bases from J, the junction kept 4 bases outside the gene matches. The CDR3 totals 16 residues. The CDR3 DNA sequence: TGTGCTAGTGGCCGAGGGACTAGCGGGGGGGCAGATACGCAGTATTTT. Amino acid sequence: CASGRGTSGGADTQYF.

For the CDR3, the DNA is TGTGCCAGCGGGACCGCGAACACCGGGGAGCTGTTTTTT. Translation gives CASGTANTGELFF. The chain couples TRBV6-6 to TRBJ2-2; tentatively, D is TRBD1 or TRBD2 (5 bases each). CDR3 length equals 13 residues. Between the trimmed V and J ends, which lost 8 bases and 0 bases, there was a span of 7 bases. Germline CDR1 is MNHNY and CDR2 is SVGAGI (reference sequence).

CDR3 region: CASSPWRVGTGELFF. The CDR3 DNA reads as TGCGCCAGCAGCCCCTGGAGGGTCGGTACCGGGGAGCTGTTTTTT. V and J are TRBV5-1 and TRBJ2-2; weak D call: TRBD2 (6 bases). Germline V gene sequence: CDR1 SGHRS, CDR2 YFSETQ. The length of the CDR3 is 15 residues. Trimming cost V 4 bases and J 5 bases, with 15 bases left between them.